This T cell receptor (beta chain) was observed in a study of cytomegalovirus exposure and HLA in healthy donors. The PCR made use of 60 Vbeta and 13 Jbeta primers. Measured with immunoSEQ multiplex PCR; TCRdb has only the in-frame clones, and not every one. The repertoire holds about 180,000 clones, with around 82% as singletons. The CDR3 extends over 15 amino acids. Germline CDR1 is KGHSH and CDR2 is LQKENI. Trimming took off 2 bases at V and 3 bases at J, with 11 bases between the two ends. This clone is a singleton in its sample. The TCR comes from a woman aged 25 to 39 in good health and CMV-seropositive. The chain links TRBV18 to TRBJ1-5, with a possible D match to TRBD1 (5 bases). Sequencing input: PBMCs. Written as DNA, the CDR3 is TGTGCCAGCTCACCAGACAGCACCTCCAATCAGCCCCAGCATTTT. Amino acids: CASSPDSTSNQPQHF.